The 16 T cell receptor beta chains below were found in one sample sequenced in a study of T-cell memory formation after mild COVID-19. TCRdb fed the 5' RACE reads into MiXCR, producing one record per CDR3 protein. The sample gives about 470,000 distinct CDR3 sequences, 15% to 20% of which show up once; about 12% is in the top ten. The sample taken for sequencing was PBMCs or a T cell subset sorted from them (not recorded which). The receptors originated from an adult woman who had mild COVID-19 (a few samples of this study predate the infection). Cell type and time point are not known.

The V and J genes are TRBV7-9 and TRBJ2-7; D ambiguous. The CDR3 runs 14 residues. V lost 1 base and J 2 bases, leaving 9 bases between the germline ends. Germline V gene data show CDR1 as SEHNR and CDR2 as FQNEAQ (reference sequence). CDR3 protein: CASSLVPGAYEQYF. The CDR3 region has the DNA TGTGCCAGCAGCTTAGTGCCAGGCGCCTACGAGCAGTACTTC.

V gene TRBV5-1 combines with J gene TRBJ1-1, with D possibly TRBD1 on 6 matching bases. The CDR3 has 17 residues. Looked up from germline, CDR1 is SGHRS and CDR2 is YFSETQ. Trimming cost V 4 bases and J 0 bases, with 19 bases left between them. The CDR3 loop is CASSPGAGAGLNTEAFF. In DNA, the CDR3 is TGCGCCAGCAGCCCCGGGGCGGGGGCAGGACTGAACACTGAAGCTTTCTTT.

This clonotype was detected ten times or more. This chain joins TRBV29-1 and TRBJ2-2, with TRBD2 as a possible D gene (6 bases). Germline lookup yields CDR1 SQVTM and CDR2 ANQGSEA. The CDR3 length is 13 residues. With 2 bases removed from V and 4 bases from J, the gap between germline ends came to 8 bases. In DNA, the CDR3 is TGCAGCGTTGAATGGGGGGTCACCGGGGAGCTGTTTTTT. Residues: CSVEWGVTGELFF.

The rearrangement links TRBV2 to TRBJ1-2; 8 bases match TRBD1. V lost 7 bases and J lost 4; bases outside the gene matches: 14. The germline V gene has CDR1 SNHLY and CDR2 FYNNEI. CDR3 size: 16 residues. This CDR3 reads CASTEGGRGRFYGYTF. Here the CDR3 DNA reads TGTGCCAGCACCGAAGGGGGCAGGGGGCGGTTCTATGGCTACACCTTC.

The chain has TRBV28 and TRBJ2-1; TRBD1 aligns across 7 bases. The length of the CDR3 is 13 residues. Germline CDR1 and CDR2: MDHEN and SYDVKM. The V and J ends lost 6 bases and 4 bases, in that order; junction bases with no gene match: 3. The CDR3, as DNA: TGTGCCAGCAGGGGGGACAGTTACAATGAGCAGTTCTTC. Translation: CASRGDSYNEQFF.

There are a few counts of this clonotype. V gene TRBV3-1 combines with J gene TRBJ2-1; D ambiguous. In germline, CDR1 is LGHDT, CDR2 YNNKEL (reference sequence). Between the trimmed V and J ends, which lost 0 bases and 3 bases, there was a span of 6 bases. The CDR3 is made up of 14 amino acids. CDR3 loop: CASSQDRFYNEQFF. CDR3 bases: TGTGCCAGCAGCCAAGATCGCTTCTACAATGAGCAGTTCTTC.

This clonotype turned up a few times. This chain uses TRBV19 with TRBJ1-1; D is unresolved. V lost 6 bases and J 4 bases, leaving 6 bases between the germline ends. The germline V gene encodes CDR1 LNHDA and CDR2 SQIVND (reference sequence). This CDR3 is built from 11 residues. In nucleotides, the CDR3 is TGTGCCAGTAGGGGAGTCACTGAAGCTTTCTTT. It is translated as CASRGVTEAFF.

V gene TRBV6-1 combines with J gene TRBJ2-1; the match to TRBD2 covers 12 bases. Germline loops: CDR1 MNHNS, CDR2 SASEGT. V shed 6 bases, J shed 6 bases, and the junction held 9 bases outside the gene matches. There are 16 residues in the CDR3. CDR3 nucleotide sequence: TGTGCCAGCAGAGCCTCTAGCGGGGGGGCCTTCAATGAGCAGTTCTTC. The encoded protein is CASRASSGGAFNEQFF.

The CDR3 loop reads CASSQDPSSEPPSTDTQYF. Here the CDR3 DNA reads TGTGCCAGCAGCCAAGATCCCTCTAGCGAGCCACCCTCCACAGATACGCAGTATTTT. The V and J genes are TRBV4-2 and TRBJ2-3, with D possibly being TRBD2 (6 bases). The CDR3 is made up of 19 amino acids. Germline V gene lookup returns CDR1 LGHNA and CDR2 YNFKEQ. V lost 0 bases to trimming and J lost 2 bases, with 21 bases between them.

The V call is TRBV6-5, the J call TRBJ1-2; D ambiguous. The CDR3 covers 14 residues. Trimming removed 2 bases from V and 4 bases from J, with 11 bases in between. Looked up from germline, CDR1 is MNHEY and CDR2 is SVGAGI. CDR3: CASSYGGEGYGYTF. CDR3 coding DNA: TGTGCCAGCAGTTACGGCGGGGAGGGCTATGGCTACACCTTC.

This clonotype appeared once. The rearrangement joins TRBV18 to TRBJ1-2; D is undetermined. V gave up 3 bases and J gave up 4 bases, with 12 bases separating them. This CDR3 contains 14 residues. Germline V gene data show CDR1 as KGHSH and CDR2 as LQKENI. CDR3 in DNA: TGTGCCAGCTCACCGACGGCCGCCGGCTATGGCTACACCTTC. This gives the protein CASSPTAAGYGYTF.

The chain combines TRBV2 with TRBJ2-1; 11 nucleotides match TRBD1. CDR3 length: 17 residues. Germline CDR1 and CDR2: SNHLY and FYNNEI. Trimming took 5 bases from V and 8 from J; bases not matched to a gene: 14. As DNA, the CDR3 is TGTGCCAGCAGTAAAACCTACGGACAGGGGGCAACGGATGAGCAGTTCTTC. Protein: CASSKTYGQGATDEQFF.

V and J are TRBV4-2 and TRBJ1-2, with D tentatively TRBD1 (6 bases). The germline gives CDR1 LGHNA, CDR2 YNFKEQ. V lost 1 base and J 4 bases, leaving 10 bases between the germline ends. The CDR3 is made up of 14 amino acids. The CDR3 nucleotides read TGTGCCAGCAGCCAAGGGACAGCGGGCTATGGCTACACCTTC. Its translation is CASSQGTAGYGYTF.

The gene calls are TRBV6-5 and TRBJ1-2, with 8 nucleotides matching TRBD1. Trimming at V came to 7 bases and at J to 1 base, leaving 2 bases not matched to a gene. Germline CDR1 and CDR2: MNHEY and SVGAGI. CDR3 length: 13 residues. This chain's CDR3 is CASKTGVNYGYTF. The CDR3 nucleotides read TGTGCCAGCAAGACAGGGGTTAACTATGGCTACACCTTC.

The chain joins TRBV6-5 to TRBJ2-1; the D gene is possibly TRBD2 (5 bases). Trimming stripped 5 bases from V and 9 bases from J, with 14 bases between. Germline V gives CDR1 MNHEY, CDR2 SVGAGI. This CDR3 is 13 amino acids long. CDR3 residues: CASSTRVYGEQFF. CDR3 DNA sequence: TGTGCCAGCAGTACTAGGGTGTACGGTGAGCAGTTCTTC.

This chain uses TRBV18 with TRBJ1-1, with D tentatively TRBD1 (6 bases). V was cut by 6 bases and J by 5 bases, with 13 bases left in between. The length of the CDR3 is 13 residues. Germline values: CDR1 KGHSH, CDR2 LQKENI. The CDR3 here is CASSAGEGTEAFF. The CDR3 nucleotides read TGTGCCAGCTCGGCAGGGGAGGGAACTGAAGCTTTCTTT.